This TCR beta chain was observed in a study of T cell repertoires in ileal Crohn's disease. Findings and caveats of the study: Compared with non-smokers, active smokers at surgery showed more clonal expansions. Every patient over 26.8% clonality showed endoscopic recurrence. Mucosal expansions were suggested to be mainly CD8 T cells.

Method: immunoSEQ multiplex PCR; TCRdb's copy keeps in-frame clones and lacks some. The repertoire has 15,000 to 20,000 clones, about 93% of them found once; the top ten carry less than 4%. The CDR3 covers 11 residues. Germline V gives CDR1 SQVTM, CDR2 ANQGSEA. Trimming removed 1 base at V and 8 bases at J, with 5 bases between. This clone was seen once. Antigen unknown. V is TRBV29-1 and J is TRBJ2-2; the D is unclear. Specimen: ileal tissue. The receptor's source is an adult with Crohn's disease. In nucleotides, the CDR3 is TGCAGCGTTGAAGTCGGGGGGGAGCTGTTTTTT. Its translation: CSVEVGGELFF.